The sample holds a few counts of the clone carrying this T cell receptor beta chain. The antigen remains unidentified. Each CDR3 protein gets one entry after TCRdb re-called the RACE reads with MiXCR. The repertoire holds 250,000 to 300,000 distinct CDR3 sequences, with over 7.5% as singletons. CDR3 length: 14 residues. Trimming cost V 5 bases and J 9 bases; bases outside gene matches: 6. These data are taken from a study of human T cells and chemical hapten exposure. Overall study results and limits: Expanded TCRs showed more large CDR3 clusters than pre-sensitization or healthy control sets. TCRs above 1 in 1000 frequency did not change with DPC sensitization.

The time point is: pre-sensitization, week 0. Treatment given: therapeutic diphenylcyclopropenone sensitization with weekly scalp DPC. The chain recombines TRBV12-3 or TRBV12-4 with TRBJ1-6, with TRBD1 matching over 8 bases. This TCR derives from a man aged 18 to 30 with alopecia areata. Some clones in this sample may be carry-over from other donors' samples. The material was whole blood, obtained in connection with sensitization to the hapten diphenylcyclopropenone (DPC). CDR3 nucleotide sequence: TGTGCCAGCAGTCGACAGGGGCAGGGTTCACCCCTCCACTTT. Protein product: CASSRQGQGSPLHF.